This TCR beta chain was obtained from a study of early stage breast cancer tumors. The wider study: About 70% of the 16 invasive tumors were ER+, PR+ and HER2-.

The repertoire was sequenced with immunoSEQ multiplex PCR; TCRdb's copy has only in-frame clones and lacks some. The profile shows tens of thousands of clones, more than 65% of them singletons. This clone showed up just a few times. This CDR3 region has 15 residues. CDR1 MNHEY and CDR2 SMNVEV come from the germline V gene (reference sequence). Trimming stripped 10 bases from V and 3 bases from J, with 21 bases between. Material: blood. The source is a person in their 40s with breast cancer. The chain joins TRBV27 to TRBJ2-5; D remains ambiguous. CDR3 sequence: CATSPGFVGKETQYF. Written as DNA, the CDR3 is TGTGCCACCTCACCCGGCTTCGTAGGGAAAGAGACCCAGTACTTC.